A selection of T cell receptor beta chains follows, all from one sample in a study of T cell responses to AZD1222 COVID-19 vaccine. Sequenced by immunoSEQ multiplex PCR; TCRdb stores in-frame clones only, minus some. The sample carries approximately 99,000 clones, more than 85% recorded once. The sample was peripheral blood, taken 28 days after the second AZD1222 dose. These receptor sequences come from an adult who received the AZD1222 COVID-19 vaccine. The CDR3 runs from the conserved cysteine through the conserved F or W. D genes are given only for firm matches.

v_call: TRBV28
d_call: TRBD2
cdr3_aa: CASSPRLAGVTNYNEQFF

v_call: TRBV7-3
d_call: .
cdr3_aa: CASSPTPGADTQYF

v_call: TRBV15
d_call: TRBD2
cdr3_aa: CATSPGEGTPFF

v_call: TRBV10-1
d_call: TRBD2
cdr3_aa: CASRIAGGGFF

v_call: TRBV19
d_call: TRBD1
cdr3_aa: CASSRVGQASTEAFF

v_call: TRBV9
d_call: TRBD2
cdr3_aa: CASSVASGGTDTQYF

v_call: TRBV10-3
d_call: .
cdr3_aa: CAISESRASGANVLTF

v_call: TRBV7-2
d_call: .
cdr3_aa: CASSLIGSGYKQETQYF

v_call: TRBV15
d_call: .
cdr3_aa: CATSRARQRTADTQYF

v_call: TRBV19
d_call: .
cdr3_aa: CASRTPGRDSGANVLTF

v_call: TRBV27
d_call: TRBD2
cdr3_aa: CASSSGTSDPDEQFF

v_call: TRBV27
d_call: TRBD2
cdr3_aa: CASSLSMSLLAGGPGTDTQYF

v_call: TRBV19
d_call: .
cdr3_aa: CASSSGRNNEQFF

v_call: TRBV7-9
d_call: .
cdr3_aa: CASSLGRELGVYTF

v_call: TRBV5-6
d_call: .
cdr3_aa: CASSPPSGQPQHF

v_call: TRBV21-1
d_call: .
cdr3_aa: CASSERYGPRLNGYNEQFF

v_call: TRBV4-3
d_call: .
cdr3_aa: CASSQDYGLTSYGYTF

v_call: TRBV28
d_call: .
cdr3_aa: CASSLPHRESGYTF

v_call: TRBV19
d_call: .
cdr3_aa: CASSMYRENTEAFF

v_call: TRBV19
d_call: TRBD2
cdr3_aa: CASSIGLAGVTEQFF

v_call: TRBV27
d_call: .
cdr3_aa: CASSLQGETEAFF

v_call: TRBV28
d_call: TRBD1
cdr3_aa: CASSLLGTGGKWGYTF

v_call: TRBV4-3
d_call: .
cdr3_aa: CASSQDLAHPKVHEQYF

v_call: TRBV4-2
d_call: .
cdr3_aa: CASSQDLEGLAKNIQYF

v_call: TRBV19
d_call: TRBD2
cdr3_aa: CASRASGTSGTGELFF

v_call: TRBV18
d_call: TRBD1
cdr3_aa: CASSPDRGQGNQPQHF

v_call: TRBV6-2/TRBV6-3
d_call: TRBD1
cdr3_aa: CASSKGQGYNEQFF

v_call: TRBV5-1
d_call: .
cdr3_aa: CASSLEGTDTQYF

v_call: TRBV19
d_call: .
cdr3_aa: CASSNGRGELFF

v_call: TRBV19
d_call: .
cdr3_aa: CASSVQGALAGSSYEQYF

v_call: TRBV28
d_call: .
cdr3_aa: CAARDTLNTEAFF

v_call: TRBV9
d_call: TRBD2
cdr3_aa: CASSGEGTSGWITGELFF

v_call: TRBV19
d_call: .
cdr3_aa: CASSIVRAPRGTEAFF

v_call: TRBV28
d_call: .
cdr3_aa: CASRVQPYYEQYF

v_call: TRBV27
d_call: .
cdr3_aa: CASYFRADRTDTQYF

v_call: TRBV5-1
d_call: .
cdr3_aa: CASSPHKGSNQPQHF

v_call: TRBV18
d_call: .
cdr3_aa: CASSPNELEQFF

v_call: TRBV28
d_call: TRBD2
cdr3_aa: CASSFSFIDESGGKSYEQYF

v_call: TRBV3-1/TRBV3-2
d_call: TRBD2
cdr3_aa: CASSPLWGASGSRETQYF

v_call: TRBV9
d_call: TRBD2
cdr3_aa: CASSAGRANEQFF

v_call: TRBV5-6
d_call: .
cdr3_aa: CASRGLVNEQFF

v_call: TRBV9
d_call: .
cdr3_aa: CASSPTGGSAVEDTEAFF

v_call: TRBV7-3
d_call: TRBD2
cdr3_aa: CASSFSASGTRNEQFF

v_call: TRBV18
d_call: .
cdr3_aa: CASSTTALLGKLFF

v_call: TRBV12-3/TRBV12-4
d_call: .
cdr3_aa: CASSLQEDSPLHF

v_call: TRBV25-1
d_call: .
cdr3_aa: CASRTSGSYNEQFF

v_call: TRBV28
d_call: TRBD1
cdr3_aa: CASSPPGQGFSPLHF

v_call: TRBV9
d_call: .
cdr3_aa: CASSRSTNEKLFF